Sequencing of this T cell receptor (beta chain) was carried out in a study of CD8+CD57+ T cells in acquired aplastic anemia (dated by TCRdb to the late 2010s). Turning to the overall study: On average, sorted CD4+ and CD8+ cells yielded around 3.4 ug of extracted DNA, with a range of roughly 0.18 to 27.4 ug. An average of around 10 million reads for CD4+ cells and 11 million or so reads for CD8+ cells was obtained from healthy donor samples.

The CDR3 goes from the cysteine to the phenylalanine over 17 residues. Here the CDR3 DNA is all that survives: 51 bases in frame from base 1. Clipping removes 1 base from V and 2 bases from J, with 8 as the unmatched junction base count. CDR1 SGHVS and CDR2 FQNEAQ are derived from the germline V gene. Genomic DNA was used as template for profiling of TCR beta VDJ combinations and CDR3 sequences. An Illumina HiSeq 2000 was the platform used for TCR repertoire sequencing. On the study's bioinformatics: TRBV/TRBJ rearrangement plots, CDR3 size and DJ length profiles, and Simpson's diversity index were used to assess repertoires. The most abundant DNA sequence in the deep sequencing data was defined as the immunodominant clone. CDR3 amino acid sequences were screened for sharing across subjects and were compared with published repertoires and the VDJdb database. The raw public data were reprocessed by TCRdb itself: fastp quality trimming at Q25, MiXCR clonotype calling, in-frame beta chains only. A single entry per CDR3 protein holds the most common genes and DNA from its merged rows. The V and J calls and clone size come from TCRdb's table, not from the authors' own analysis. This sample lists about 130,000 distinct CDR3 sequences; 40% to 45% were detected once. The ten most abundant clones make up 8.4% of the sample.

To note about this clonotype: The clone's antigen remains unknown. It has no much larger one-base neighbor in the sample; base qualities were not kept.

Overall study results and their limits: No significant difference in CD8+ Simpson's diversity was found between patients and healthy controls (P=0.060). Twenty-nine CD8+ CDR3 sequences were found in both patients and controls but appeared to be highly expressed in patients and within the immunodominant clones of the patients.

The study deep-sequenced TCR repertoires of sorted CD4+ and CD8+ blood T cells from severe aplastic anemia patients and healthy subjects. Ficoll-Paque density gradient centrifugation was used to isolate peripheral blood mononuclear cells. CD4+ and CD8+ T cells were sorted by FACS or magnetic beads before DNA extraction. The sample consisted of sorted CD4+, CD8+, or CD8+CD57+ T cells (not recorded which) from PBMCs. This sequence was found in a human donor in good health, serving as a control. The sequence joins TRBV7-8 to TRBJ1-5; TRBD1 agrees with 7 junctional bases. The CDR3 protein sequence reads: CASSLGGGRVGNQPQHF. Read as DNA, the sequence is TGTGCCAGCAGCTTAGGAGGGGGCAGGGTGGGCAATCAGCCCCAGCATTTT.